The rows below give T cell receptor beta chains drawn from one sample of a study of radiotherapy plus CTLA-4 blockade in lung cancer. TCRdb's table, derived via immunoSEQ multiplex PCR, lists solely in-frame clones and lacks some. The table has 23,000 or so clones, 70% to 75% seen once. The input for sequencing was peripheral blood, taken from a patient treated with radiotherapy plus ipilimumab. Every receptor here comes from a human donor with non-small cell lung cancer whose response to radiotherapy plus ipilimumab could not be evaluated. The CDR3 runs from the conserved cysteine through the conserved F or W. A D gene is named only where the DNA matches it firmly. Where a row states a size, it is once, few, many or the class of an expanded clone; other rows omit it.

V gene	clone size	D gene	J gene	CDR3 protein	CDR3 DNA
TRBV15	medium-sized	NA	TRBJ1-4	CATSNGLGEKLFF	TGTGCCACCAGCAACGGACTAGGCGAAAAACTGTTTTTT
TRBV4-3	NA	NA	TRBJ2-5	CASSPDSEETQYF	TGCGCCAGCAGCCCGGACAGTGAAGAGACCCAGTACTTC
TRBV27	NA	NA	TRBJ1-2	CASSLEGYEGYTF	TGTGCCAGCAGTTTAGAGGGTTATGAAGGCTACACCTTC
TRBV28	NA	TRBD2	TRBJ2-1	CASSAGTSGSNEQFF	TGTGCCAGCAGTGCCGGGACTAGCGGGAGTAATGAGCAGTTCTTC
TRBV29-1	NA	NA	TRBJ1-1	CSVEERHVNTEAFF	TGCAGCGTTGAAGAGAGGCACGTGAACACTGAAGCTTTCTTT
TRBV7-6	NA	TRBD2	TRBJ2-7	CASSSTSGKGTYEQYF	TGTGCCAGCAGCTCAACTAGCGGGAAGGGCACCTACGAGCAGTACTTC
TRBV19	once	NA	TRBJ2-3	CASSNLQGGTDTQYF	TGTGCCAGTAGTAATCTACAGGGGGGGACAGATACGCAGTATTTT
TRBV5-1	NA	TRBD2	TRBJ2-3	CASSPGTSVTDTQYF	TGCGCCAGCAGCCCAGGGACTAGCGTTACAGATACGCAGTATTTT
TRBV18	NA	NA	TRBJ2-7	CASSPSTGRVDEQYF	TGTGCCAGCTCACCGTCGACAGGCAGGGTCGACGAGCAGTACTTC
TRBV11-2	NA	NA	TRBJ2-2	CASSRTESNTGELFF	TGTGCCAGCAGCAGGACAGAATCGAACACCGGGGAGCTGTTTTTT
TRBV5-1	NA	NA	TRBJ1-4	CASSLGGHRAGEKLFF	TGCGCCAGCAGCTTGGGGGGACATCGGGCGGGTGAAAAACTGTTTTTT
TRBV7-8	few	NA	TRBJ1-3	CASSSTDSSGNTIYF	TGTGCCAGCAGCTCGACGGACAGTTCTGGAAACACCATATATTTT
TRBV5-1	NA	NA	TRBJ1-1	CASSLGSGNTEAFF	TGCGCCAGCAGCTTGGGGTCGGGGAACACTGAAGCTTTCTTT
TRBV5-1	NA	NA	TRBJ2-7	CASSLGLGGGYEQYF	TGCGCCAGCAGCTTGGGACTAGGAGGAGGCTACGAGCAGTACTTC
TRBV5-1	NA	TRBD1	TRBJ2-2	CASSPGQGFGTGELFF	TGCGCCAGCAGCCCGGGACAGGGGTTCGGCACCGGGGAGCTGTTTTTT
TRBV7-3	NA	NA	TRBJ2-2	CASSVTGDGELFF	TGTGCCAGCAGCGTGACAGGTGACGGGGAGCTGTTTTTT
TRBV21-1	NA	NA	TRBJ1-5	CASSFSGTGGTSDQPQHF	TGTGCCAGCAGTTTTTCCGGGACAGGAGGCACTTCGGATCAGCCCCAGCATTTT
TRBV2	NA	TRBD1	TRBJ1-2	CASSEARQGDGYTF	TGTGCCAGCAGTGAAGCGCGTCAGGGGGATGGCTACACCTTC
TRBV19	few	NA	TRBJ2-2	CASIPRRGWAGELFF	TGTGCCAGTATCCCCCGCCGGGGTTGGGCCGGGGAGCTGTTTTTT
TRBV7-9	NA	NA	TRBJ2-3	CASSLFQGPDTQYF	TGTGCCAGCAGCTTATTTCAGGGTCCAGATACGCAGTATTTT
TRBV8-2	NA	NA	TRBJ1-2	CGRGRRITKTYGYTF	TGTGGCAGGGGCAGAAGGATAACGAAGACCTATGGCTACACCTTC
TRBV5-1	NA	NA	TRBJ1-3	CASSLAIGNTIYF	TGCGCCAGCAGCTTGGCCATTGGAAACACCATATATTTT
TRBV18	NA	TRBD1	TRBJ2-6	CASSQGAPHSGANVLTF	TGTGCCAGCTCACAGGGGGCCCCGCACTCTGGGGCCAACGTCCTGACTTTC
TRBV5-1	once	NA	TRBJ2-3	CASSPGESTDTQYF	TGCGCCAGCAGCCCGGGGGAGAGCACAGATACGCAGTATTTT
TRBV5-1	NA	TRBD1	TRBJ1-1	CASSPGQPNTEAFF	TGCGCCAGCAGTCCGGGACAGCCGAACACTGAAGCTTTCTTT
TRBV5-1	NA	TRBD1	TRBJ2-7	CASSIRTGDYEQYF	TGCGCCAGCAGCATACGGACAGGGGACTACGAGCAGTACTTC
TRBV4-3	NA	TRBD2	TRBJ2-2	CASTSGTTHGELFF	TGCGCCAGCACTAGCGGGACCACACACGGGGAGCTGTTTTTT
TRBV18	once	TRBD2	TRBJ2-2	CASSPPGTSGVTGELFF	TGTGCCAGCTCACCACCGGGGACTAGCGGAGTCACCGGGGAGCTGTTTTTT
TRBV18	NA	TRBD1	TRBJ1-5	CASSPTGGFSNQPQHF	TGTGCCAGCTCACCAACAGGGGGTTTTAGCAATCAGCCCCAGCATTTT
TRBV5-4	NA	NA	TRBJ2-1	CASSLYGEQFF	TGTGCCAGCAGCTTGTACGGTGAGCAGTTCTTC
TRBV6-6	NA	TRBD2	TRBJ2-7	CASSYIGGRAYEQYF	TGTGCCAGCAGTTACATCGGCGGGAGGGCATACGAGCAGTACTTC
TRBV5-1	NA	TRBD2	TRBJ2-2	CASSLYAGGPDTGELFF	TGCGCCAGCAGCTTGTACGCGGGAGGGCCGGACACCGGGGAGCTGTTTTTT
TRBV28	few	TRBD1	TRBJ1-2	CASSRTGPNYGYTF	TGTGCCAGCAGCCGGACAGGCCCAAACTATGGCTACACCTTC
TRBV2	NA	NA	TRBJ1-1	CASSPDRRLEAFF	TGTGCCAGCAGCCCCGACAGGCGCCTTGAAGCTTTCTTT